The entry below gives a single T cell receptor beta chain sequence along with its context. The target antigen is unknown. Profiling of TCR beta VDJ combinations and CDR3 sequences used genomic DNA as template. TCRdb called the reads again in MiXCR, with one record for every CDR3 protein. The repertoire includes 80,000 to 100,000 distinct CDR3 sequences, 55% to 80% of them detected once, and 65% sits in the top ten. This specimen belongs to a study of CD8+CD57+ T cells in acquired aplastic anemia. Overall study: CD4+ and CD8+ cells, once sorted, gave DNA averaging roughly 3.4 ug.

The patients chosen for sequencing had shown expansion of CD8+CD57+ cells (detected by flow cytometry). With no exception, the patients had severe acquired aplastic anemia. Study-wide findings and caveats: Shared by patients and controls, 25 to 30 CD8+ CDR3s were abundant in patients.

CDR3 length equals 13 residues. V was trimmed by 4 bases and J by 2 bases, leaving 7 bases between them. CDR1 and CDR2 from the germline V gene are SNHLY and FYNNEI. The sequenced sample was sorted CD4+, CD8+, or CD8+CD57+ T cells (not recorded which) from PBMCs. The genes are TRBV2 and TRBJ2-3; D is unresolved. This receptor was obtained from a human donor with aplastic anemia. In DNA form, the CDR3 reads TGTGCCAGCAGTGGTCCGTTCACAGATACGCAGTATTTT. The encoded protein is CASSGPFTDTQYF. Combining the CDR3 with reference TRBV2 and TRBJ2-3 gives the whole variable domain EPEVTQTPSHQVTQMGQEVILRCVPISNHLYFYWYRQILGQKVEFLVSFYNNEISEKSEIFDDQFSVERPDGSNFTLKIRSTKLEDSAMYFCASSGPFTDTQYFGPGTRLTVL.